The 23 T cell receptor beta chains reported below all come from one sample, sequenced in a study of cytotoxic CD8 clonotypes in ibrutinib-treated CLL. Here immunoSEQ multiplex PCR was the method, and the copy in TCRdb shows in-frame clones only, minus some. Found here are fewer than 100,000 clones, about 86% of them singletons; the top ten hold around 5%. The specimen was PBMCs, collected before ibrutinib treatment. The receptor source for this set is a human donor with chronic lymphocytic leukemia.

CDR3 nucleotide sequence: TGTGCCAGCAGCCCACCGACAGGGTGGGTCGGGGAGCTGTTTTTT. It translates to CASSPPTGWVGELFF. The gene calls are TRBV11-3 and TRBJ2-2, with 7 bases aligning to TRBD1. The germline CDR1 and CDR2 sequences are SGHNT and YENEEA. The trim removed 5 bases at V and 7 bases at J, leaving 10 bases unmatched. The CDR3 has 15 residues.

This chain uses TRBV27 with TRBJ2-2; 7 bases are shared with TRBD1. V lost 6 bases, J lost 3 bases, and 4 bases stayed unmatched. CDR3 size: 14 residues. Germline CDR1 and CDR2: MNHEY and SMNVEV (reference sequence). The DNA of the CDR3 is TGTGCCAGCAGGGGGACAGCGGACACCGGGGAGCTGTTTTTT. Its protein is CASRGTADTGELFF.

The rearrangement links TRBV4-3 to TRBJ2-7; 7 positions match TRBD2. With 2 bases clipped from V and 2 bases from J, the junction kept 18 bases outside the gene matches. The CDR3 runs 19 residues. CDR1 is LGHNA and CDR2 is YSLEER in the germline V gene. CDR3 amino acids: CASSQSRIAGEISPYEQYF. The DNA of the CDR3 is TGCGCCAGCAGCCAAAGTCGGATCGCGGGAGAAATCAGTCCCTACGAGCAGTACTTC.

The chain is built from TRBV4-2 and TRBJ2-6, with D possibly matching TRBD1 (6 bases). The CDR3 spans 15 residues. CDR1 is LGHNA, CDR2 YNFKEQ, per germline. The V gene lost 2 bases and the J gene lost 3 bases, with 8 bases spanning the gap. The CDR3 DNA reads TGTGCCAGCAGCCAAACAGGGTTTGGGGCCAACGTCCTGACTTTC. Its protein is CASSQTGFGANVLTF.

This clone was seen a single time. CDR3 in amino acids: CASSLSTGLVAGPYEQYF. The CDR3 DNA is TGCGCCAGCAGCCTATCGACAGGGTTGGTAGCGGGACCCTACGAGCAGTACTTC. This chain connects TRBV4-1 to TRBJ2-7, with D maybe TRBD2 (8 bases). The ends were cut back, 4 bases at V and 2 bases at J, with 24 bases in the middle. The CDR3 is 18 residues long. Per the germline V gene, CDR1 is MGHRA and CDR2 is YSYEKL.

The genes are TRBV5-1 and TRBJ1-2, with 7 bases aligning to TRBD1. The V gene's germline CDR1 is SGHRS and CDR2 YFSETQ. Trimming removed 3 bases from V and 4 bases from J; junction bases left unmatched: 6. CDR3 length equals 14 residues. The CDR3 sequence: CASSSTTGSYGYTF. The CDR3 DNA reads TGCGCCAGCAGCTCCACGACAGGGAGCTATGGCTACACCTTC.

The chain couples TRBV7-6 to TRBJ2-5, with 8 bases that match TRBD1. This CDR3 comprises 16 residues. Germline assignment: CDR1 SGHVS and CDR2 FNYEAQ. The V segment lost 5 bases and the J segment 0 bases; nucleotides outside the gene matches: 8. CDR3 in amino acids: CASSGQGVGNQETQYF. The CDR3 coding sequence is TGTGCCAGCAGCGGACAGGGAGTGGGCAACCAAGAGACCCAGTACTTC.

This clone was recorded a few times. The genes are TRBV29-1 and TRBJ2-1; 10 nucleotides match TRBD2. Unmatched junction bases numbered 7, after V lost 0 bases and J lost 8 bases. The length of the CDR3 is 15 residues. Germline CDR1 reads SQVTM; CDR2 reads ANQGSEA. The CDR3, as DNA: TGCAGCGTTGAAGATGGCCTAGCGGGAGTCGATGAGCAGTTCTTC. Translated, it gives CSVEDGLAGVDEQFF.

In this sample, this clone turned up once. The rearrangement links TRBV19 to TRBJ1-4; 7 nucleotides align to TRBD1. Germline CDR1 reads LNHDA; CDR2 reads SQIVND (reference sequence). J lost 2 bases, V lost 5 bases, and 2 bases had no gene match. The CDR3 length is 14 residues. The DNA of the CDR3 is TGTGCCAGTAGTGGGGGACAGACTAATGAAAAACTGTTTTTT. Translating gives CASSGGQTNEKLFF.

The chain has TRBV5-4 and TRBJ2-5; 7 bases map to TRBD2. After removal of 4 bases from V and 3 bases from J, the junction contained 3 bases not matched to a gene. This CDR3 region has 13 residues. The germline V gene has CDR1 SGHNT and CDR2 YYREEE (reference sequence). The CDR3 loop reads CASSAREEETQYF. In nucleotides, the CDR3 is TGTGCCAGCAGCGCCCGGGAGGAAGAGACCCAGTACTTC.

The chain carries TRBV9 and TRBJ2-1, with 8 bases that match TRBD2. The germline gives CDR1 SGDLS, CDR2 YYNGEE. The V and J ends lost 3 bases and 6 bases, in that order; junction bases with no gene match: 5. The CDR3 is 14 amino acids. The CDR3 loop is CASSAKAGVNEQFF. The CDR3 DNA follows: TGTGCCAGCAGCGCTAAAGCGGGAGTCAATGAGCAGTTCTTC.

This rearrangement joins TRBV30 to TRBJ1-4; D not certain. The CDR3 runs to 11 residues. With 4 bases removed from V and 5 bases from J, the gap between germline ends came to 5 bases. Germline CDR1 reads GTSNPN; CDR2 reads SVGIG (reference sequence). DNA for the CDR3: TGTGCCTGGAACGTGAATGAAAAACTGTTTTTT. Translating gives CAWNVNEKLFF.

The table lists this clone with a few counts. The genes are TRBV9 and TRBJ2-1; D possibly corresponds to TRBD1 (5 bases). This CDR3 is built from 14 residues. V was trimmed by 5 bases and J by 6 bases, leaving 15 bases between them. The germline V gene encodes CDR1 SGDLS and CDR2 YYNGEE. The CDR3 DNA reads as TGTGCCAGCAGTCCAGGACACTACAGCAATGAGCAGTTCTTC. Protein product: CASSPGHYSNEQFF.

This chain connects TRBV6-1 to TRBJ1-2, with 9 bases aligning to TRBD1. The CDR3 totals 14 residues. Germline V lookup: CDR1 MNHNS, CDR2 SASEGT. Trimming took 2 bases from V and 4 from J; bases not matched to a gene: 2. The CDR3 nucleotides are TGTGCCAGCAGTGAATGGGGACAGGGCTATGGCTACACCTTC. Translation: CASSEWGQGYGYTF.

The CDR3 loop reads CASSHVRGTEAFF. CDR3 bases: TGTGCCAGCAGCCACGTGAGGGGGACTGAAGCTTTCTTT. V usage is TRBV4-2 and J usage is TRBJ1-1, with TRBD1 as a possible D gene (6 bases). Trimming removed 3 bases from V and 5 bases from J, with 10 bases in between. This CDR3 has 13 residues. Germline CDR1 and CDR2: LGHNA and YNFKEQ.

V is TRBV30 and J is TRBJ1-5; D may be TRBD1 (5 bases). The CDR3 is made up of 14 amino acids. V shed 4 bases and J shed 0 bases, with 10 bases lying between them. Germline CDR1 GTSNPN, CDR2 SVGIG (reference sequence). The CDR3 bases are TGTGCCTGGAATCGGGGGGGTAGCAATCAGCCCCAGCATTTT. Its translation is CAWNRGGSNQPQHF.

The genes are TRBV19 and TRBJ2-1; the match to TRBD2 covers 11 bases. The CDR3 is 14 residues long. Losses at the gene ends were 6 bases for V and 5 bases for J; bases not matched to a gene: 3. CDR1 is LNHDA and CDR2 is SQIVND in the germline V gene (reference sequence). DNA of the CDR3: TGTGCCAGTAGACTACTAGCGGGGGACAATGAGCAGTTCTTC. Its translation is CASRLLAGDNEQFF.

The V gene is TRBV7-6, the J gene TRBJ1-1; 8 nucleotides line up with TRBD1. CDR3 length: 15 amino acids. CDR1 and CDR2 from the germline V gene are SGHVS and FNYEAQ. V lost 5 bases to trimming and J lost 5 bases; unmatched junction nucleotides: 10. This CDR3 is CASSPSGTGRTEAFF. CDR3 sequence (DNA): TGTGCCAGCAGCCCCTCCGGGACAGGTCGAACTGAAGCTTTCTTT.

V and J are TRBV5-4 and TRBJ1-1; D gene unclear. The CDR3 is 14 amino acids. The germline V and J ends were trimmed by 3 bases and 6 bases, with 15 bases remaining between them. Germline V CDR1 and CDR2: SGHNT, YYREEE (reference sequence). CDR3 coding DNA: TGTGCCAGCAGCTCTGTGGGTGGTGAGGCTGAAGCTTTCTTT. This codes for CASSSVGGEAEAFF.

This clone came up once. This sequence joins TRBV6-6 and TRBJ2-2; TRBD1 might be the D (6 bases). With 5 bases removed from V and 6 bases from J, the gap between germline ends came to 13 bases. Germline V gene data show CDR1 as MNHNY and CDR2 as SVGAGI (reference sequence). The CDR3 is 14 amino acids. CDR3 sequence (DNA): TGTGCCAGCAGTGCCAAGAAGGGGGCCGGGGAGCTGTTTTTT. Amino acid sequence: CASSAKKGAGELFF.

This chain joins TRBV6-5 and TRBJ1-2, with no clear D. In germline, CDR1 is MNHEY, CDR2 SVGAGI. Trimming cost V 6 bases and J 8 bases, with 13 bases left between them. The CDR3 is 12 amino acids. The CDR3, as DNA: TGTGCCAGCAGGGGAATGTGGGCGGGCTACACCTTC. Encoded protein: CASRGMWAGYTF.

The chain links TRBV29-1 to TRBJ1-1, with a weak D call TRBD1 (5 bases). This CDR3 has 15 amino acids. V lost 6 bases to trimming and J lost 3 bases, with 20 bases between them. Germline values: CDR1 SQVTM, CDR2 ANQGSEA. In DNA, the CDR3 is TGCAGCGTGGGTCAGGGTATGGCTTCGGACACTGAAGCTTTCTTT. It codes for CSVGQGMASDTEAFF.

The chain joins TRBV30 to TRBJ1-3; no clear D. Trimming took 3 bases from V and 0 from J, leaving 15 bases between them. From germline, CDR1 is GTSNPN and CDR2 SVGIG (reference sequence). The CDR3 spans 16 residues. CDR3 loop: CAWRGGLLSSGNTIYF. DNA for the CDR3: TGTGCCTGGAGGGGAGGACTGTTGAGCTCTGGAAACACCATATATTTT.